This entry features one T cell receptor beta chain sequence. The data derive from a study of technical replicates of blood from several donors. Germline V gene sequence: CDR1 SGHDN, CDR2 FVKESK. The CDR3 runs to 18 residues. The junction had 16 bases not matched to a gene; V was cut back by 2 bases and J by 3 bases. Produced via immunoSEQ multiplex PCR; TCRdb's table is partial and in-frame only. The top ten hold approximately 0.39% of the sample, which has some 70,000 clones, around nine tenths seen once. V and J are TRBV14 and TRBJ2-7; 7 nucleotides agree with TRBD1. The sample consisted of T cells isolated from PBMCs. The TCR sequence derives from a human donor in good health. CDR3 protein: CASSQLVAHRGRGYEQYF. The CDR3 region has the DNA TGTGCCAGCAGCCAATTGGTGGCGCACAGGGGCAGGGGCTACGAGCAGTACTTC.